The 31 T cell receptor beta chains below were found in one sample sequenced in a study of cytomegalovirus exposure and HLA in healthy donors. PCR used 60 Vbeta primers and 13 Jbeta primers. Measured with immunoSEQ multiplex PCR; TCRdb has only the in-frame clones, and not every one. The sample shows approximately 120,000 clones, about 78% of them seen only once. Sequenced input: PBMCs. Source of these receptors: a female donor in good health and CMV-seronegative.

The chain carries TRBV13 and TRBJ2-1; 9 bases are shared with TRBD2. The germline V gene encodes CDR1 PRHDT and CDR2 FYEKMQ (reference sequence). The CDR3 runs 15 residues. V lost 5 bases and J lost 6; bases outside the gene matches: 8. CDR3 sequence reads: CASSRAGGRGNEQFF. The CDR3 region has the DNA TGTGCCAGCAGCCGGGCGGGGGGGCGCGGCAATGAGCAGTTCTTC.

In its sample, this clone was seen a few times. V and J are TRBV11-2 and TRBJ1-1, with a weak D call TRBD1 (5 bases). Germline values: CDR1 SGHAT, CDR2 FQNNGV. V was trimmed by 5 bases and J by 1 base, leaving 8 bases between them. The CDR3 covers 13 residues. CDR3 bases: TGTGCCAGCAGCATACAGGCGAACACTGAAGCTTTCTTT. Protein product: CASSIQANTEAFF. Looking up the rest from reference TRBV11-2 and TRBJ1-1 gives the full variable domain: EAGVAQSPRYKIIEKRQSVAFWCNPISGHATLYWYQQILGQGPKLLIQFQNNGVVDDSQLPKDRFSAERLKGVDSTLKIQPAKLEDSAVYLCASSIQANTEAFFGQGTRLTVV.

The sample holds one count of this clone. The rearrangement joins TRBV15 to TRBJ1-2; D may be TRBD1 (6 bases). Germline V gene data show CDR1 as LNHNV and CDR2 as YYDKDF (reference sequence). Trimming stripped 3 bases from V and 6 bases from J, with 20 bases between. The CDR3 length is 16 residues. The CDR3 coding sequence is TGTGCCACCAGCAGGCCTGGGAGGGGGTTACCCCATGGCTACACCTTC. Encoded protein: CATSRPGRGLPHGYTF.

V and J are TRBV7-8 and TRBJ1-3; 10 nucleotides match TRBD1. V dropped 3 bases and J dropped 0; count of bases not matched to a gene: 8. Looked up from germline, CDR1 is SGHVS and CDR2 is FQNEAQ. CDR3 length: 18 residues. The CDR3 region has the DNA TGTGCCAGCAGCTTCCGGGACAGGGGATTTATCTCTGGAAACACCATATATTTT. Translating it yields CASSFRDRGFISGNTIYF.

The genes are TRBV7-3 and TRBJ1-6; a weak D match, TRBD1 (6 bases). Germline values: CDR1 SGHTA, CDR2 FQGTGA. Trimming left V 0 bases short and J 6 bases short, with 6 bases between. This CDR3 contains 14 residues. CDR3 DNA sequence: TGTGCCAGCAGCTTAACCAGGGGTAATTCACCCCTCCACTTT. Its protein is CASSLTRGNSPLHF.

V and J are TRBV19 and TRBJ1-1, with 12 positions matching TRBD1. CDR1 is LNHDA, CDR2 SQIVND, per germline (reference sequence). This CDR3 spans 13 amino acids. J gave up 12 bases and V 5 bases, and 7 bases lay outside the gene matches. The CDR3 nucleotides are TGTGCCAGTAGTCCCCGGGACAGGGGGCGGTCTTTCTTT. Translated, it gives CASSPRDRGRSFF.

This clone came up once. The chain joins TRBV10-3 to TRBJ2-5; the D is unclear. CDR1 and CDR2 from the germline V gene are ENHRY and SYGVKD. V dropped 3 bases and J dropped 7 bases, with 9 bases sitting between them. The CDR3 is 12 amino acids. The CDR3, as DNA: TGTGCCATCAGTGATGGGCACGGGACCCAGTACTTC. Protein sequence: CAISDGHGTQYF.

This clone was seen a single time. CDR3 coding DNA: TGTGCCAGCAGCTTAGACCCGTATGAAAAACTGTTTTTT. This sequence encodes CASSLDPYEKLFF. The chain combines TRBV11-2 with TRBJ1-4; D remains unclear. Trimming took 0 bases from V and 6 from J, leaving 5 bases between them. Germline loops: CDR1 SGHAT, CDR2 FQNNGV. The CDR3 has 13 amino acids.

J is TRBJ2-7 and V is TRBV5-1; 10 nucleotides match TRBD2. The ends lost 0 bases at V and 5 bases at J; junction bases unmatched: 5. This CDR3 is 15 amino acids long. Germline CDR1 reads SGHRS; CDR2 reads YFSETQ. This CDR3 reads CASSLESGRADEQYF. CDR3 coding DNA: TGCGCCAGCAGCTTGGAGAGCGGGAGGGCCGACGAGCAGTACTTC.

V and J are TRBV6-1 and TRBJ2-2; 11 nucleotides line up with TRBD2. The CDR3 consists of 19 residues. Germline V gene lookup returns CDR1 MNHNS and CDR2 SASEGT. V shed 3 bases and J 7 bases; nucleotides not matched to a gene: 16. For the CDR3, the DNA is TGTGCCAGCAGTGATGGGCTAGCGGGGGGCCGCTGGGTTATCGGGGAGCTGTTTTTT. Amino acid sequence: CASSDGLAGGRWVIGELFF.

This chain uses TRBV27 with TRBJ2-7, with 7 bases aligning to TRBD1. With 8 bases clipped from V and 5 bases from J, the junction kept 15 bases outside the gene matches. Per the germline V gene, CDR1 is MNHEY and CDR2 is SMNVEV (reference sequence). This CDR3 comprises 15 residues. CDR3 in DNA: TGTGCCAGCTCACGCACAGGGGATCCCCTCCACGAGCAGTACTTC. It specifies CASSRTGDPLHEQYF.

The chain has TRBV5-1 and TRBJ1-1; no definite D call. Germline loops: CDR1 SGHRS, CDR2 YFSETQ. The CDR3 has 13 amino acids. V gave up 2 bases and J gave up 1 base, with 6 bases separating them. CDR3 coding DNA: TGCGCCAGCAGCTTTCAGGAGAACACTGAAGCTTTCTTT. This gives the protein CASSFQENTEAFF. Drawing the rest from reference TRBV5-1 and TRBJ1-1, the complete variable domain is KAGVTQTPRYLIKTRGQQVTLSCSPISGHRSVSWYQQTPGQGLQFLFEYFSETQRNKGNFPGRFSGRQFSNSRSEMNVSTLELGDSALYLCASSFQENTEAFFGQGTRLTVV.

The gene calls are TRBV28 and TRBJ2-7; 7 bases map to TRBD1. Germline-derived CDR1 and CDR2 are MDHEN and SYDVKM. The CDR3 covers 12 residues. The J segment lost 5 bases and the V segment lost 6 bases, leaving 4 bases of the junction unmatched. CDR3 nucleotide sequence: TGTGCCAGCAGCACCACAGGGGACGAGCAGTACTTC. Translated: CASSTTGDEQYF.

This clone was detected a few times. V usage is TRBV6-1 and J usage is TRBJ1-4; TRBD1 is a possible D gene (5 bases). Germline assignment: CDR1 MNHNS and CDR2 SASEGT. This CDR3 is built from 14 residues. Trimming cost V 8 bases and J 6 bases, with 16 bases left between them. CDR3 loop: CASLGGTMDEKLFF. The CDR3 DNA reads TGTGCCAGCCTGGGGGGGACGATGGATGAAAAACTGTTTTTT.

CDR3 nucleotides: TGTGCCAGCGGCTCAGGGGACCAGCCCCAGCATTTT. It yields the protein CASGSGDQPQHF. The rearrangement joins TRBV28 to TRBJ1-5, with D possibly TRBD1 on 6 matching bases. CDR1 MDHEN and CDR2 SYDVKM come from the germline V gene. Trimming stripped 8 bases from V and 7 bases from J, with 12 bases between. CDR3 size: 12 residues.

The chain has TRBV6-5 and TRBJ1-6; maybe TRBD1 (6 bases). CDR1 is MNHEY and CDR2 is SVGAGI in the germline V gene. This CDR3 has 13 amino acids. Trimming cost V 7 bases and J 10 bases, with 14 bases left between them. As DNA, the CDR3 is TGTGCCAGCACTGGGACACTGAGGTCACCCCTCCACTTT. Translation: CASTGTLRSPLHF.

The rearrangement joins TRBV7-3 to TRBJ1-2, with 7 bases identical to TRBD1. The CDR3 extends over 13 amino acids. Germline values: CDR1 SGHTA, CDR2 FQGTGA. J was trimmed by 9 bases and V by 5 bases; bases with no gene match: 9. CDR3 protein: CASSANRQGSYTF. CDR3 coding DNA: TGTGCCAGCAGCGCCAACCGACAGGGTAGCTACACCTTC.

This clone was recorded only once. CDR3 nucleotides: TGTGCCTGGAGCCAGGAGGACTATGGCTACACCTTC. The encoded protein is CAWSQEDYGYTF. The J gene is TRBJ1-2, the V gene TRBV30, with D uncertain. Germline loops: CDR1 GTSNPN, CDR2 SVGIG (reference sequence). This CDR3 is built from 12 residues. V was shortened by 3 bases and J by 3 bases, with 8 bases between the two germline ends.

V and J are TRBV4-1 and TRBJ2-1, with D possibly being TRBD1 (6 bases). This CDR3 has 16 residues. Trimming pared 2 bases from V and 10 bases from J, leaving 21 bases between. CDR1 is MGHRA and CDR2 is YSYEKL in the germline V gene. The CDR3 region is CASSQLLTGSSFEQFF. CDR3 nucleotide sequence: TGCGCCAGCAGCCAATTACTTACAGGGTCTTCCTTCGAGCAGTTCTTC.

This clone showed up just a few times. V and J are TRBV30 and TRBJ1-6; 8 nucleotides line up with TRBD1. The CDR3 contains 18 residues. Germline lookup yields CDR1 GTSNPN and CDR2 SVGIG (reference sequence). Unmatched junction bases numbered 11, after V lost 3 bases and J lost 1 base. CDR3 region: CAWRVDPDRGSYNSPLHF. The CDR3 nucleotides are TGTGCCTGGAGAGTTGACCCTGACAGGGGTTCCTATAATTCACCCCTCCACTTT.

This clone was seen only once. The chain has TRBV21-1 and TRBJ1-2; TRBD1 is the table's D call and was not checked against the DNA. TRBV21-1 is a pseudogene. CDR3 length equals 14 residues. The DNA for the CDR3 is TGTGCCAGCAGCGCACGGACAGCTAACTATGGCTACACCTTC. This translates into CASSARTANYGYTF.

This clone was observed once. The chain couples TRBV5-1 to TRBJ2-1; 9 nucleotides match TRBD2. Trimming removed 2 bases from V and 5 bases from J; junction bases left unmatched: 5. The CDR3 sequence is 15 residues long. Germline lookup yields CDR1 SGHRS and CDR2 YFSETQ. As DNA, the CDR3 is TGCGCCAGCAGCTTCCGCGGGGGGGCCAACAATGAGCAGTTCTTC. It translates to CASSFRGGANNEQFF.

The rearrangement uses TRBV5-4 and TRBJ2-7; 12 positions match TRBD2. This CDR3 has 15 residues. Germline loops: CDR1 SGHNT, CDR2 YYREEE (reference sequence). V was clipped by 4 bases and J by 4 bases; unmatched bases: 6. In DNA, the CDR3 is TGTGCCAGCAGCGCGACTAGCGGGAGTCGATACGAGCAGTACTTC. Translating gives CASSATSGSRYEQYF.

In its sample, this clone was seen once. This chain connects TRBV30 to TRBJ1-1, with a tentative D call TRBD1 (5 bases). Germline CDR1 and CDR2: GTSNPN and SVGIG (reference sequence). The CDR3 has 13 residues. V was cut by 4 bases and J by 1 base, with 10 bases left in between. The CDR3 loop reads CAWTGLTNTEAFF. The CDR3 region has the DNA TGTGCCTGGACGGGACTCACGAACACTGAAGCTTTCTTT.

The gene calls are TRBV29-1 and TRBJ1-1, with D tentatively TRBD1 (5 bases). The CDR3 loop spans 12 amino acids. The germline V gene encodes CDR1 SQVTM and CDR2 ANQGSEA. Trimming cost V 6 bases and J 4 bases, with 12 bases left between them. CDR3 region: CSVDQGLTEAFF. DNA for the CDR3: TGCAGCGTGGATCAGGGACTCACTGAAGCTTTCTTT.

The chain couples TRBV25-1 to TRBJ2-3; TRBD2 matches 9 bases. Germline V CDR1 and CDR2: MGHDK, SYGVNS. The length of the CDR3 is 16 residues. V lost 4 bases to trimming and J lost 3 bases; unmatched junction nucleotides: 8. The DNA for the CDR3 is TGTGCCAGCAGTGCTCTAGCGGGAATAGGGACAGATACGCAGTATTTT. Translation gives CASSALAGIGTDTQYF.

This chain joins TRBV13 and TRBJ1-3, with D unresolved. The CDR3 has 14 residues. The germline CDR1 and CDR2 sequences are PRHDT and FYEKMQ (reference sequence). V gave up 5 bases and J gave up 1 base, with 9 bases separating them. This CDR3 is CASSPQVSGNTIYF. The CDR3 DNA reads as TGTGCCAGCAGCCCCCAGGTATCTGGAAACACCATATATTTT. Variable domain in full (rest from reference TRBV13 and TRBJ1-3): AAGVIQSPRHLIKEKRETATLKCYPIPRHDTVYWYQQGPGQDPQFLISFYEKMQSDKGSIPDRFSAQQFSDYHSELNMSSLELGDSALYFCASSPQVSGNTIYFGEGSWLTVV.

CDR3: CATMTGGSGNTIYF. Here the CDR3 DNA reads TGTGCCACCATGACAGGGGGGTCGGGAAACACCATATATTTT. The chain is built from TRBV6-1 and TRBJ1-3, with TRBD1 matching over 9 bases. This CDR3 comprises 14 residues. Germline-derived CDR1 and CDR2 are MNHNS and SASEGT. V lost 10 bases, J lost 4 bases, and 8 bases stayed unmatched.

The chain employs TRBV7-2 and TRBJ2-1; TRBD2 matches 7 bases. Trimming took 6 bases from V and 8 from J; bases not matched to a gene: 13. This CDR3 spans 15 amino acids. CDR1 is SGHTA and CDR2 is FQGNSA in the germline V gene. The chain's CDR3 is CASSRGTTILDEQFF. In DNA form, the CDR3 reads TGTGCCAGCAGTCGTGGGACTACCATACTTGATGAGCAGTTCTTC.

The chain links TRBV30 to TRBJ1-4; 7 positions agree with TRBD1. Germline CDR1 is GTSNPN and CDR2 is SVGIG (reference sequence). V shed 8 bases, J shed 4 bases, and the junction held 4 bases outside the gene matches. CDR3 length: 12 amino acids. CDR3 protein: CAPGTDNEKLFF. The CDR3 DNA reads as TGTGCCCCCGGGACAGATAATGAAAAACTGTTTTTT.

CDR3 in amino acids: CASSLWGGGGYNEQFF. The CDR3 DNA is TGTGCCAGCAGCTTATGGGGGGGAGGGGGTTACAATGAGCAGTTCTTC. The chain employs TRBV7-9 and TRBJ2-1; D might be TRBD2 (7 bases). The CDR3 consists of 16 residues. Per germline, CDR1 SEHNR and CDR2 FQNEAQ (reference sequence). Between the trimmed V and J ends, which lost 2 bases and 4 bases, there was a span of 15 bases.